This entry is about one T cell receptor beta chain. Its antigen is as yet unknown. The record originates from a study of CD8 T cells in Susac syndrome. Reverse transcription of about 0.45 to 1 ug RNA was performed with random hexamers. TCRdb reanalysed the immunoSEQ multiplex PCR reads using MiXCR and keeps one entry per CDR3 protein. The sample holds 92,000 or so distinct CDR3 sequences, around 96% seen once. Germline CDR1 is MNHEY and CDR2 is SVGAGI. The CDR3 sequence is 16 residues long. Trimming removed 0 bases from V and 5 bases from J, with 16 bases in between. Points from the study as a whole: By the study's own acknowledgment, its TCR sequencing and HLA analysis included relatively few individuals.

The clonotype originates from a human donor with Susac syndrome. Sequencing used CD8+ T cells from PBMCs. The chain has TRBV6-5 and TRBJ2-5; D unresolved. CDR3 protein: CASSYSMAAVRETQYF. The CDR3 DNA is TGTGCCAGCAGTTACTCGATGGCAGCTGTCCGGGAGACCCAGTACTTC.